Many counts were recorded for the clone carrying this TCR beta chain. Its antigen is unknown. V gave up 3 bases and J gave up 1 base, with 12 bases separating them. CDR3 length equals 15 residues. Germline CDR1 is MDHEN and CDR2 is SYDVKM. The source of the sample is a study of regulatory T cells in long-lasting Graves disease. Study-level points and caveats: It was in persistent disease that TRBV28, TRBJ1-2 and TRBJ2-5 were favored. Whereas new patients shared some 990 public clonotypes, persistent patients shared more, at 2,741.

Indicated time point: newly diagnosed GD, antithyroid drugs for less than 3 months. Researchers made the TCR library from RNA that was extracted from PBMCs. Arm-PCR of CDR3 regions and iRepertoire HTBI primers were used to build TCR beta libraries. TCRdb independently ran MiXCR on the multiplex PCR reads; one entry per CDR3 protein. The table records 360,000 or so distinct CDR3 sequences, around 15% of them present only once. This sample also belongs to another study, concerning T cells in Graves' hyperthyroidism and ophthalmopathy. That report notes: Diagnosis of hyperthyroidism was new in patients aged 18 to 65, and its duration was under 2 months.

The receptor's source is a woman aged 18-29 years with Graves disease. The starting material was peripheral blood mononuclear cells (PBMCs), obtained at new diagnosis, from a patient treated with antithyroid drugs. The genes are TRBV28 and TRBJ2-5, with D perhaps matching TRBD1 (6 bases). The CDR3 nucleotides read TGTGCCAGCAGTTTTTCAGGGGTTGTCCAAGAGACCCAGTACTTC. Translating gives CASSFSGVVQETQYF.